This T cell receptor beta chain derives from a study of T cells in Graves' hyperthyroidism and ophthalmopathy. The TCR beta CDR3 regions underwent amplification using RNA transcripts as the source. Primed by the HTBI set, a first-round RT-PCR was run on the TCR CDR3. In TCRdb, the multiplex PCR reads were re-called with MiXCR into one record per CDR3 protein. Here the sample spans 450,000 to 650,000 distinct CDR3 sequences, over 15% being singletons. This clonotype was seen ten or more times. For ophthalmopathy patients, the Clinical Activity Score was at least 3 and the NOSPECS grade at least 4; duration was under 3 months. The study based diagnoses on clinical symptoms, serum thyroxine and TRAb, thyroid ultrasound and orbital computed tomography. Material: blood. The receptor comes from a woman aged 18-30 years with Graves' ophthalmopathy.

The CDR3 region is CASSLLPQGNYGYTF. DNA of the CDR3: TGTGCCAGCAGTTTATTACCCCAGGGTAACTATGGCTACACCTTC. This chain uses TRBV28 with TRBJ1-2; D perhaps matches TRBD1 (5 bases). The V gene lost 1 base and the J gene lost 1 base, with 10 bases spanning the gap. The CDR3 extends over 15 amino acids. The germline V gene has CDR1 MDHEN and CDR2 SYDVKM.